The TCR beta chain described here comes from a study of blood T cell repertoires in COVID-19 (dated by TCRdb to 2019 to 2021). Context from the whole study: Samples covering the acute and convalescent phases of COVID-19 were provided by collaborators in the United States, Italy and Spain. The repertoires were released in a freely available public database intended as a resource for research on the immune response to SARS-CoV-2. Subjects who had been exposed to COVID-19, were actively infected with it, or had recovered from it provided the deeply sampled blood TCRbeta repertoires that made up the dataset. Sample metadata almost always included a de-identified subject ID, COVID-19 status, age in years and sex. Samples came from the ongoing ImmuneRACE study (first 160 participants) plus 1,254 subjects from 6 global collaborators. The material from the prospective study consisted of cDNA or gDNA derived from T cells, B-cell-depleted T cells, or PBMCs. HLA class I and class II types, where available, came from metadata supplied by the sample provider rather than from assay-based typing. Points the paper makes about the study in general: The quantity of clinical and demographic metadata differed by source and by participant and was supplied without curation.

Samples from volunteer blood donors who had recovered from COVID-19 were contributed by a second Seattle source. Whole blood was collected in K2EDTA tubes by collaborating institutions according to the institutions' own protocols. For TCRbeta analysis, collaborator samples were shipped as frozen whole blood, as isolated PBMCs, or as DNA extracted from either sample type. Turning to this clone: The target of this receptor is not known. Relative to the germline gene, one junction end is altered; a read error may explain this.

TCRbeta CDR3 regions were amplified from genomic DNA using the immunoSEQ Assay, a bias-controlled multiplex PCR. In the paper's pipeline: Within the assay, amplification of reference gene primers was used to estimate how many nucleated cells each sample contained. Sequence reads were collapsed and filtered to measure the absolute abundance of every unique TCRbeta CDR3 rearrangement. For each sample, productive Simpson clonality was calculated by taking the square root of Simpson's diversity index across productive rearrangements. Entries here come from immuneACCESS through TCRdb and include only in-frame sequences with V and J called. Some clones fail to appear in such tables; in the studies checked, an unresolved V gene covers under half of the shortfall, and the cause of the remainder is unknown. V and J calls and clone size are given by that table; D and trimming were obtained from the DNA. The sample records roughly 350,000 clones, approximately 90% of which are singletons. The ten largest make up roughly 3.3% of the sample.

Counted from cysteine to phenylalanine, this CDR3 has 14 amino acids. Solely the CDR3 DNA is kept, with 42 bases framed from the first base. CDR1 MNHNS and CDR2 SASEGT were looked up in the germline V gene. This clonotype was obtained from a woman aged 18-30 years who had recovered from COVID-19. Recombination connected TRBV6-1 to TRBJ2-3, with 13 bases in between that match TRBD2. Sequencing was done on a sample of peripheral blood. The DNA sequence reads TGTGCCAGCAGTGATTGGGGACTAGCGGGGCCTATTCCATTT. Its product reads: CASSDWGLAGPIPF.